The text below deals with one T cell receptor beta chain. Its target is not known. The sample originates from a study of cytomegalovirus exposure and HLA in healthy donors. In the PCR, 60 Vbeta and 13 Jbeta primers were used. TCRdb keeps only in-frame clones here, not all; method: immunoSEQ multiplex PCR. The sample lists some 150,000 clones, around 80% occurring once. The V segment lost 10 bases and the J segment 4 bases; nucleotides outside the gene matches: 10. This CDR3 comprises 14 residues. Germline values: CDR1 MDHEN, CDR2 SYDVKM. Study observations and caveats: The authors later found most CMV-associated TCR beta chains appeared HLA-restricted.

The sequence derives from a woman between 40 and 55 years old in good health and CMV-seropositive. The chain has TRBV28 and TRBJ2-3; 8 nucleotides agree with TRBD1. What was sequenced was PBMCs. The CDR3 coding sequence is TGTGCCACTAACGGACAGGGAGTACCAGATACGCAGTATTTT. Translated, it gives CATNGQGVPDTQYF.